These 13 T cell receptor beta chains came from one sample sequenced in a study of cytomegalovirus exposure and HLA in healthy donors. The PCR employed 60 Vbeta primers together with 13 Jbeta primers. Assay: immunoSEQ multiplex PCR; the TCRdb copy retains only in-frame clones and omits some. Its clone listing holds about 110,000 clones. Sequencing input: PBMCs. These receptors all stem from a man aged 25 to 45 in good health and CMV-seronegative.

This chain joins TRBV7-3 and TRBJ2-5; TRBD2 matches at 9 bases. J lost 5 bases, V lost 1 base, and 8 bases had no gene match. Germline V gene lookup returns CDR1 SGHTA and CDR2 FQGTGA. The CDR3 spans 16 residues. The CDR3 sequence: CASSLNGGGAGETQYF. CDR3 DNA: TGTGCCAGCAGCTTAAACGGCGGGGGGGCCGGTGAGACCCAGTACTTC.

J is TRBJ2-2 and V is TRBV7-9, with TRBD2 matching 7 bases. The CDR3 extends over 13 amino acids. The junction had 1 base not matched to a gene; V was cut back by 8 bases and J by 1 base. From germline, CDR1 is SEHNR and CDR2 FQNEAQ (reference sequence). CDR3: CASGGGNTGELFF. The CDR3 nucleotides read TGTGCCAGCGGCGGGGGGAACACCGGGGAGCTGTTTTTT.

CDR3 DNA sequence: TGCAGTGTTTCGGAGAAGACCCAGTACTTC. Translating gives CSVSEKTQYF. The genes are TRBV20-1 and TRBJ2-5; D not certain. Germline V gene lookup returns CDR1 DFQATT and CDR2 SNEGSKA (reference sequence). CDR3 length: 10 residues. V shed 7 bases and J shed 6 bases, with 9 bases lying between them.

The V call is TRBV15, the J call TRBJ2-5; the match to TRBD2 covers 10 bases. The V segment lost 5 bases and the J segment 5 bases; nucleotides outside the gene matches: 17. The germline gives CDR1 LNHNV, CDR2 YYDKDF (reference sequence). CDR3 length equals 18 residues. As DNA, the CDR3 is TGTGCCACCAGCGCCCAGGCTAGCGGGGGTTATGTCTGGGAGACCCAGTACTTC. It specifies CATSAQASGGYVWETQYF.

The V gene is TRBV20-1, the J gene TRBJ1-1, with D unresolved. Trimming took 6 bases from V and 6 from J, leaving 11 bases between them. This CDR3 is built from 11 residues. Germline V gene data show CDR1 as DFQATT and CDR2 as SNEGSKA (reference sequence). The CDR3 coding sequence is TGCAGTGCCGCGAATACCCCTGAAGCTTTCTTT. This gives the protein CSAANTPEAFF.

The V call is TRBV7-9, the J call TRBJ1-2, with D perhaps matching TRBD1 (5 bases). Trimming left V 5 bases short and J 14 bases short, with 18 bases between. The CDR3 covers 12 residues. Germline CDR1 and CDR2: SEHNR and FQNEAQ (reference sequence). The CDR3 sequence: CASSPSTVQGTF. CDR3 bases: TGTGCCAGCAGCCCTTCGACCGTTCAGGGAACCTTC. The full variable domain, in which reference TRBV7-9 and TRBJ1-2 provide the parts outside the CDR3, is DTGVSQNPRHKITKRGQNVTFRCDPISEHNRLYWYRQTLGQGPEFLTYFQNEAQLEKSRLLSDRFSAERPKGSFSTLEIQRTEQGDSAMYLCASSPSTVQGTFGSGTRLTVV.

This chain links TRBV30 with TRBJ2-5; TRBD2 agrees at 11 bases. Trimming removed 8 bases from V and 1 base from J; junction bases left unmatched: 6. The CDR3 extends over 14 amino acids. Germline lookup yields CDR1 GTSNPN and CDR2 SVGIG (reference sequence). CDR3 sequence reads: CAVRLAGSQETQYF. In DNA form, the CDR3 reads TGTGCCGTAAGACTAGCGGGGTCCCAAGAGACCCAGTACTTC.

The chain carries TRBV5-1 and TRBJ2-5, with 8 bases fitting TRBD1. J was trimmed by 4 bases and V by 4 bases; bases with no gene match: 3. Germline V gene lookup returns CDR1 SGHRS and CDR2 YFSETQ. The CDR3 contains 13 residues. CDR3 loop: CASSQGTGETQYF. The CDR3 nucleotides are TGCGCCAGCAGCCAGGGGACAGGAGAGACCCAGTACTTC. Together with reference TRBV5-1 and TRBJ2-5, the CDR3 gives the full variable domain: KAGVTQTPRYLIKTRGQQVTLSCSPISGHRSVSWYQQTPGQGLQFLFEYFSETQRNKGNFPGRFSGRQFSNSRSEMNVSTLELGDSALYLCASSQGTGETQYFGPGTRLLVL.

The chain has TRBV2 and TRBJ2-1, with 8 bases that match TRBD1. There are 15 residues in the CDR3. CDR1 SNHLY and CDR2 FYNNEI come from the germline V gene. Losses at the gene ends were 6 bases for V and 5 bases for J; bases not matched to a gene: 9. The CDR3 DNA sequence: TGTGCCAGCAGCGAGGACAGGGATGCTCACAATGAGCAGTTCTTC. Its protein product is CASSEDRDAHNEQFF.

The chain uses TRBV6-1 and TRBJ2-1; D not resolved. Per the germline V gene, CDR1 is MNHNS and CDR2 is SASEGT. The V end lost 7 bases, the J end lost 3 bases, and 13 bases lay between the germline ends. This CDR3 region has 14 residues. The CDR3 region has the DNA TGTGCCAGCACCACAGTCCCCTTCTACAATGAGCAGTTCTTC. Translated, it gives CASTTVPFYNEQFF.

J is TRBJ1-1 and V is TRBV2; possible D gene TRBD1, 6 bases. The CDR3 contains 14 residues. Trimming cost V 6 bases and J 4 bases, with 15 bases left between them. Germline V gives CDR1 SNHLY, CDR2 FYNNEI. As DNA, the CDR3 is TGTGCCAGCAGCCAACAGGGCCCGAGCACTGAAGCTTTCTTT. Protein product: CASSQQGPSTEAFF.

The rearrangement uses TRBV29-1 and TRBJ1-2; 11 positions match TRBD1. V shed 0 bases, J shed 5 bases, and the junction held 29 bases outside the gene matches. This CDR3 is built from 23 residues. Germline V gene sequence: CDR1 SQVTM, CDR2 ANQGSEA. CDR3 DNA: TGCAGCGTTGAAGATGGTGGGACAGGGGGAGCTCCAGGTCAACTATGGCTCCCGTATGGCTACACCTTC. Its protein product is CSVEDGGTGGAPGQLWLPYGYTF.

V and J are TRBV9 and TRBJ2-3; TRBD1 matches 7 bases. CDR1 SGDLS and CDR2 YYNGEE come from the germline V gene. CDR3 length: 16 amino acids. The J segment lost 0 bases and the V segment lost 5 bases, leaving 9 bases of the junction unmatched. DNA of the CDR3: TGTGCCAGCAGTTACAGGGGACCTCCTAGCACAGATACGCAGTATTTT. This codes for CASSYRGPPSTDTQYF.